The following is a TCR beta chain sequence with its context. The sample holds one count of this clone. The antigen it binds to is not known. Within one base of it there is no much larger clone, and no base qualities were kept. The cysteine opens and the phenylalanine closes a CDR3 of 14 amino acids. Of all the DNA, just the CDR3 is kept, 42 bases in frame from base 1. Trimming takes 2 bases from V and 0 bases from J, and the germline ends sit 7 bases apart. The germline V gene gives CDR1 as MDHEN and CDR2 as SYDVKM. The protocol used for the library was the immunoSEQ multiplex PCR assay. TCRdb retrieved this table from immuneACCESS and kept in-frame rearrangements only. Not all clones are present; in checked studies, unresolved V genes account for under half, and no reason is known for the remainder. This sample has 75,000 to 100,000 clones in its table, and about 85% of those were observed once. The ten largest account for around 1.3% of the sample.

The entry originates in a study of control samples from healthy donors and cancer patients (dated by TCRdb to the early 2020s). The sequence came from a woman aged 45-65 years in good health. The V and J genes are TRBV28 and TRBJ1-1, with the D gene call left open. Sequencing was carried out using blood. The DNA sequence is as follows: TGTGCCAGCAGTTTAGGATTACTGAACACTGAAGCTTTCTTT. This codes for CASSLGLLNTEAFF.